This T cell receptor (beta chain) was captured in a study of shared clonotypes between healthy human individuals (dated by TCRdb to 2018 to 2021). Background on the whole study: The cohort included three men and two women between 18 and 49 years of age. Between about 0.85 and 10 billion PBMCs per donor were obtained by leukapheresis. Different laboratories and diverse techniques were used to prepare libraries and sequence TCR repertoires, to increase sequencing depth and limit assay-specific biases. Blood TCR repertoires of roughly five healthy adults were deeply sequenced to estimate repertoire size and the extent of clonotype sharing between individuals.

Study-wide conclusions, independent of this receptor: Based on pairwise subsampling, the degree of clonotype sharing among donors was expected to be affected by sequencing depth. The genetic and exposure-history diversity represented was limited by the small number of donors. Sampling was restricted to blood, and TCR repertoires in tissues likely differ from the TCR repertoires found in blood.

TCR CDR3 regions were amplified from genomic DNA by multiplex PCR using the deep immunoSEQ assay. Extracted genomic DNA from each cell subset was spread evenly across all wells of several immunoSEQ 96-well plates, with each plate serving as a replicate. For unsorted PBMC, each replicate PCR was loaded with roughly 0.3 ug genomic DNA, equivalent to about 30,000 T cell genomes. Genomic DNA from unsorted PBMC was sequenced over ten immunoSEQ deep assay plates. The purified libraries were quantified using a Qubit 3.0 fluorometer, sized with a Bioanalyzer 2100, and then quantified again using the KAPA Library Quantification kit. A separate single-read 150-cycle Illumina NextSeq 550 flow cell was used to sequence each immunoSEQ 96-well plate. The source study handled its data this way. Because the immunoSEQ output included only junctional sequences and no quality scores, the filtering could not be the same as the filtering used for full-length reads. To assign V/J genes and CDR3, sequences were annotated against IMGT germline references using PyIR, a Python wrapper for IgBLAST v1.9. Reads with weak V/J assignments (E-value above 1e-6), missing CDR3, stop codons, out-of-frame junctions, or ambiguous translated residues were removed. V3J clonotypes were defined as sequences sharing the same inferred V gene, J gene, and CDR3 amino acid sequence. Percentage overlap between repertoires was calculated by dividing the number of shared unique clonotypes by the size of the smaller repertoire. Repertoire richness was assessed with RTK rarefaction, the Chao1 estimator, and Recon v2.1 estimates of unobserved clonotypes. TCRdb obtained this table from immuneACCESS and retained in-frame rearrangements with V and J assigned. These tables miss some clones; where compared with another copy, unresolved V genes account for less than half of the shortfall, and the remainder is unexplained. That table gives V, J and clone size, and the DNA gave D and trimming. This sample gives fewer than 600,000 clones in total; about four fifths of them show up just once. The ten top clones hold 10% to 15% of the sample.

This clone turned up a few times. No cognate antigen has been identified for it. No base quality values were provided; no much bigger clone lies one nucleotide off. The CDR3 covers 15 residues, taking in both the cysteine and the phenylalanine. The read is trimmed to its CDR3 DNA, 45 bases read in frame from base 1. V lost 6 bases and J lost 4 bases; the stretch between them is 18 bases long. The germline V gene supplies CDR1 MDHEN and CDR2 SYDVKM. Donors were healthy HIV-negative adults with no recently reported acute infections or vaccinations. Every donor was a Caucasian adult living in Nashville, Tennessee, USA. For unsorted samples, 70 million to 95 million PBMCs were counted, and genomic DNA was extracted using the QIAamp DNA Blood Mini kit. Blood was collected by leukapheresis, and PBMCs were isolated by Ficoll-Histopaque density gradient centrifugation and then cryopreserved in liquid nitrogen vapor phase.

The sequence joins TRBV28 to TRBJ1-2; TRBD1 might be the D gene, on 6 matching bases. The sequence was obtained from a woman between 40 and 50 years old in good health. Some clones in this sample may be carry-over from other donors' samples. Sequenced material: PBMCs. The nucleotides are TGTGCCAGCAGCCGCCCCTACAGGGAGGGCTATGGCTACACCTTC. Its translation is CASSRPYREGYGYTF.